Below, 3 T cell receptor beta chains from the same sample are listed, as sequenced in a study of blood T cell repertoires in COVID-19. This table comes from immunoSEQ multiplex PCR, and its TCRdb copy is limited to in-frame clones, with some not included. Altogether some 270,000 clones are present, 80% to 85% being singletons, with the ten largest covering around 3.7%. What was sequenced was PBMCs or T cells enriched from blood (not recorded which). These receptors were obtained from a man aged 50 to 60 who had recovered from COVID-19.

The rearrangement joins TRBV12-5 to TRBJ2-7, with TRBD1 identical over 7 bases. Germline V CDR1 and CDR2: LGHNT, FRNRAP. This CDR3 is 14 amino acids long. The V gene end was trimmed by 4 bases and the J gene end by 0 bases; junction bases not matched to a gene: 3. The CDR3 region is CASGSDRSSYEQYF. The CDR3 DNA is TGTGCTAGTGGTTCGGACAGGAGCTCCTACGAGCAGTACTTC.

This chain uses TRBV27 with TRBJ1-1; TRBD1 might be the D (5 bases). V gave up 2 bases and J gave up 0 bases, with 13 bases separating them. CDR1 is MNHEY and CDR2 is SMNVEV in the germline V gene (reference sequence). The CDR3 contains 16 residues. Here the CDR3 DNA reads TGTGCCAGCAGTTTAAAAGGCCAAGGGGTGAACACTGAAGCTTTCTTT. It encodes CASSLKGQGVNTEAFF.

The V gene is TRBV7-2, the J gene TRBJ2-1, with 11 bases fitting TRBD2. J lost 3 bases, V lost 3 bases, and 13 bases had no gene match. The CDR3 is 19 amino acids. Germline CDR1 and CDR2: SGHTA and FQGNSA. The DNA of the CDR3 is TGTGCCAGCAGCTTGGGGAGACTAGCGGGACCTATTTACTACAATGAGCAGTTCTTC. This codes for CASSLGRLAGPIYYNEQFF.